This is a list of T cell receptor beta chains from one sample in a study of PD-1 blockade in classical Hodgkin lymphoma. TCRdb keeps only in-frame clones here, not all; method: immunoSEQ multiplex PCR. The sample yields some 52,000 clones, around nine tenths seen once. Specimen: peripheral blood mononuclear cells (PBMCs), collected before the fourth cycle of nivolumab. The receptors derive from a human donor with classical Hodgkin lymphoma. The CDR3 runs from the conserved cysteine through the conserved F or W. A D gene is named only where the DNA matches it firmly. A row's size may be missing; if present it is once, few, many or a size class.

-	TRBV6-5	TRBJ2-5	TRBD2	TGTGCCAGCAGCTCCGGGGGGGCCCAGTACTTC	CASSSGGAQYF
-	TRBV6-5	TRBJ1-5	-	TGTGCCAGCAGCCCCGCGGGGCGCAATCAGCCCCAGCATTTT	CASSPAGRNQPQHF
once	TRBV5-1	TRBJ1-2	-	TGCGCCAGCAGCTTGGTTGGGGGGCTTAACTATGGCTACACCTTC	CASSLVGGLNYGYTF
-	TRBV27	TRBJ2-3	TRBD2	TGTGCCAGCACGGGAGGGCCTTATTATACGCAGTATTTT	CASTGGPYYTQYF
-	TRBV5-1	TRBJ1-4	TRBD1	TGCGCCAGCAGCTTGGGACAGGGAGATGAAAAACTGTTTTTT	CASSLGQGDEKLFF
-	TRBV29-1	TRBJ2-1	-	TGCAGCGTTGTTGAGGGATTCTCCTACAATGAGCAGTTCTTC	CSVVEGFSYNEQFF
-	TRBV14	TRBJ1-1	-	TGTGCCAGCAACTCAAACTATCTGGACCGGATAAACACTGAAGCTTTCTTT	CASNSNYLDRINTEAFF
-	TRBV10-2	TRBJ2-2	-	TGCGCCAGCAGGAACACCGGGGAGCTGTTTTTT	CASRNTGELFF
-	TRBV18	TRBJ2-2	-	TGTGCCAGCTCACCATCAGGGGCAGGGGCGCGGACCGGGGAGCTGTTTTTT	CASSPSGAGARTGELFF
-	TRBV7-3	TRBJ1-2	-	TGTGCCAGCAGCTCCGCCGGGACAACCTATGGCTACACCTTC	CASSSAGTTYGYTF
-	TRBV7-6	TRBJ2-7	TRBD1	TGTGCCAGCAGACCCCGAATGGACAGGAGCTACGAGCAGTACTTC	CASRPRMDRSYEQYF
few	TRBV6-1	TRBJ1-5	TRBD1	TGTGCCAGCAGGGGGACAGACCTTAGCAATCAGCCCCAGCATTTT	CASRGTDLSNQPQHF
-	TRBV9	TRBJ2-1	-	TGTGCCAGCAGCGTAGGGGGGGCCTCCTACAATGAGCAGTTCTTC	CASSVGGASYNEQFF
-	TRBV27	TRBJ2-5	-	TGTGCCAGCAGTGGGGGGACGCTCAAGACCCAGTACTTC	CASSGGTLKTQYF
once	TRBV5-1	TRBJ2-7	TRBD2	TGCGCCAGCAGCCAGACTAGCGGGAGAGTCTTGGACGAGCAGTACTTC	CASSQTSGRVLDEQYF
-	TRBV2	TRBJ1-5	TRBD1	TGTGCCAGCAGTGAGCCGGGGGGGACAGGGTATCAGCCCCAGCATTTT	CASSEPGGTGYQPQHF
-	TRBV5-1	TRBJ2-1	TRBD1	TGCGCCAGCAGCATGAGGACAGGGTCGGATGAGCAGTTCTTC	CASSMRTGSDEQFF
-	TRBV27	TRBJ2-4	-	TGTGCCAGCCAGCCTAGCGTAGCCAAAAACATTCAGTACTTC	CASQPSVAKNIQYF
-	TRBV27	TRBJ2-3	-	TGTGCCAGCACCCATGCAGATACGCAGTATTTT	CASTHADTQYF
-	TRBV19	TRBJ1-1	-	TGTGCCAGTAGTAGCCAGGGGCGGACCAACACTGAAGCTTTCTTT	CASSSQGRTNTEAFF
-	TRBV7-9	TRBJ2-3	-	TGTGCCAGCAGCCGCACTAGCTCAAGCACAGATACGCAGTATTTT	CASSRTSSSTDTQYF
-	TRBV6-1	TRBJ2-7	-	TGTGCCAGCAGTGAATGGGCTTCCGGGGCCGAGCAGTACTTC	CASSEWASGAEQYF
few	TRBV7-3	TRBJ2-1	TRBD2	TGTGCCAGCAGCCTCAGGGAGGGCAGTGAGCAGTTCTTC	CASSLREGSEQFF
few	TRBV7-3	TRBJ2-3	TRBD2	TGTGCCAGCAGCTTTTATTCAGCGGGAGGGTCAGATACGCAGTATTTT	CASSFYSAGGSDTQYF
-	TRBV27	TRBJ1-2	TRBD1	TGTGCCAGCAGTTTGGTGGCAGGGGGTTCGGGCTACACCTTC	CASSLVAGGSGYTF
-	TRBV7-7	TRBJ2-1	-	TGTGCCAGCAGCCCTTTACGTGGAGAGGAGCAGTTCTTC	CASSPLRGEEQFF
-	TRBV5-5	TRBJ2-7	-	TGTGCCAGCAGCTTCGCGTACGAGCAGTACTTC	CASSFAYEQYF
-	TRBV6-6	TRBJ2-7	TRBD2	TGTGCCAGCAGTCAAAGACTAGCGGGAATTATCTACGAGCAGTACTTC	CASSQRLAGIIYEQYF
once	TRBV28	TRBJ1-2	-	TGTGCCAGCAGTTTAGACAGGACAAATGGCTACACCTTC	CASSLDRTNGYTF
-	TRBV18	TRBJ1-4	TRBD1	TGTGCCAGCTCACCCGACAGGGGGTCAGGAAAACTGTTTTTT	CASSPDRGSGKLFF
-	TRBV7-9	TRBJ2-3	-	TGTGCCAGCAGCTTAGGGGGAGTAGTCCCAGATACGCAGTATTTT	CASSLGGVVPDTQYF
-	TRBV7-2	TRBJ2-3	-	TGTGCCAGCAGCTTAGTTGGGGGCGCGACAGATACGCAGTATTTT	CASSLVGGATDTQYF
-	TRBV27	TRBJ1-5	TRBD1	TGTGCCAGCCGCGGGACAGGGAACAATCAGCCCCAGCATTTT	CASRGTGNNQPQHF
-	TRBV9	TRBJ2-1	-	TGTGCCAGCAGCGTAATCGGGGGAGCCTACAATGAGCAGTTCTTC	CASSVIGGAYNEQFF
-	TRBV9	TRBJ1-4	TRBD1	TGTGCCAGCAGCGTAGGAGGGGGCCGAGAAAAACTGTTTTTT	CASSVGGGREKLFF